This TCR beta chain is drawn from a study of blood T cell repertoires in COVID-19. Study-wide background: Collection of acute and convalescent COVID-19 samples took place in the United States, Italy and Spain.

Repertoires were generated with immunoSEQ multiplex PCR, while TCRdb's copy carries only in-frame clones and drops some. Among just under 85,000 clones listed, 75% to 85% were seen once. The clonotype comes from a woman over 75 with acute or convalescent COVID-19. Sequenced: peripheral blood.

CDR3 DNA sequence: TGTGCCAGCTCCGGGTCTTACACAGATACGCAGTATTTT. Encoded protein: CASSGSYTDTQYF. The gene calls are TRBV6-5 and TRBJ2-3; D is unresolved. This CDR3 region has 13 residues. Germline V lookup: CDR1 MNHEY, CDR2 SVGAGI. V lost 8 bases and J lost 2, with 11 bases in between.